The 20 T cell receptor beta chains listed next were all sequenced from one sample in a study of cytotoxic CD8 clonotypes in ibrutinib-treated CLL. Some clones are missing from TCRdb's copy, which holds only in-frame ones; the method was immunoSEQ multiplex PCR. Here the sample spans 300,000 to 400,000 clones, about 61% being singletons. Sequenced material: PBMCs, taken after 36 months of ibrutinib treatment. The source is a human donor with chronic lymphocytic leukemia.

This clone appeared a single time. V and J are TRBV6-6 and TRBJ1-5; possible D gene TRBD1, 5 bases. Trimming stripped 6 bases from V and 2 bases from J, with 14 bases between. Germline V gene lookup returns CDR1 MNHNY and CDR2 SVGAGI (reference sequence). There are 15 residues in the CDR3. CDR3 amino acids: CASRKSRDRNQPQHF. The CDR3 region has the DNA TGTGCCAGCAGAAAGAGCAGGGATCGCAATCAGCCCCAGCATTTT.

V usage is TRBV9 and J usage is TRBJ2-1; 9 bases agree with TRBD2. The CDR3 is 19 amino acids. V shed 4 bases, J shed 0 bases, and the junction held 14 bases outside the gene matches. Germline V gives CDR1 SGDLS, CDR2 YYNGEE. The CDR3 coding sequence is TGTGCCAGCAGCCTAGCAGGACTAGCGCCTTCGAGCTCCTACAATGAGCAGTTCTTC. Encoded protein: CASSLAGLAPSSSYNEQFF.

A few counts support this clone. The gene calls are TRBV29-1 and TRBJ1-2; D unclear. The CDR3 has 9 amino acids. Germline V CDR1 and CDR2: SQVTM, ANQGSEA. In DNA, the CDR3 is TGCCCTGGCAGGTATGGCTACACCTTC. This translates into CPGRYGYTF.

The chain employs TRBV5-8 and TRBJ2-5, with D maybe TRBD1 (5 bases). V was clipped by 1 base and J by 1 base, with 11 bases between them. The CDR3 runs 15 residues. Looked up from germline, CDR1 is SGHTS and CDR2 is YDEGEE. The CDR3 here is CASSLRVQGQETQYF. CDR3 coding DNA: TGTGCCAGCAGCTTGAGGGTGCAGGGCCAAGAGACCCAGTACTTC. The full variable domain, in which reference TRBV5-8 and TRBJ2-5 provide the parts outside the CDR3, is EAGVTQSPTHLIKTRGQQATLRCSPISGHTSVYWYQQALGLGLQFLLWYDEGEERNRGNFPPRFSGRQFPNYSSELNVNALELEDSALYLCASSLRVQGQETQYFGPGTRLLVL.

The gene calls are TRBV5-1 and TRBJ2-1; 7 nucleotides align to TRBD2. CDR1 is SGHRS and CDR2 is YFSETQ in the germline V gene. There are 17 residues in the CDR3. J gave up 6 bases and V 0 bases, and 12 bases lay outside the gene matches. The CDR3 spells CASSLEWSGLFRNEQFF. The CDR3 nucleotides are TGCGCCAGCAGCTTGGAGTGGTCGGGACTATTTCGCAATGAGCAGTTCTTC.

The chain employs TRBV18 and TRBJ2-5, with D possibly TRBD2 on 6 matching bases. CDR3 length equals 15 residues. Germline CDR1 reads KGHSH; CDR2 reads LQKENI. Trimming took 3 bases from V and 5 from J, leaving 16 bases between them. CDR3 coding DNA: TGTGCCAGCTCACCTCCGGGAGCCGGGGAGGAGACCCAGTACTTC. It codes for CASSPPGAGEETQYF. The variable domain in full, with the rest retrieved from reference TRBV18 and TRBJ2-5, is NAGVMQNPRHLVRRRGQEARLRCSPMKGHSHVYWYRQLPEEGLKFMVYLQKENIIDESGMPKERFSAEFPKEGPSILRIQQVVRGDSAAYFCASSPPGAGEETQYFGPGTRLLVL.

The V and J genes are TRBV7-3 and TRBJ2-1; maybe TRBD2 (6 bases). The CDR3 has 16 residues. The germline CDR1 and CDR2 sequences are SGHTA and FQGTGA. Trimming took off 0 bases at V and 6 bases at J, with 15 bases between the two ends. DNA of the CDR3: TGTGCCAGCAGCTTAACTGGACTAATTGGAGGCAATGAGCAGTTCTTC. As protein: CASSLTGLIGGNEQFF.

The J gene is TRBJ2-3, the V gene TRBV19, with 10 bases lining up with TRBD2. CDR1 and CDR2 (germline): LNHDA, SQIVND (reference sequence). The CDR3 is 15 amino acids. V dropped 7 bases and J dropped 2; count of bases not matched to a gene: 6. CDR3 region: CASKASGRATDTQYF. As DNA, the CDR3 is TGTGCCAGTAAGGCTAGCGGGAGAGCCACAGATACGCAGTATTTT.

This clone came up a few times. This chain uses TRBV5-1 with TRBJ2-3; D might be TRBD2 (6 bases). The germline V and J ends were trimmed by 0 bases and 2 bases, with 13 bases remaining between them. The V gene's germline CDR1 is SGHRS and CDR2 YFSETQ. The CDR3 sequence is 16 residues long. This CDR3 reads CASSLAPGLNTDTQYF. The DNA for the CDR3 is TGCGCCAGCAGCTTGGCCCCGGGACTCAACACAGATACGCAGTATTTT.

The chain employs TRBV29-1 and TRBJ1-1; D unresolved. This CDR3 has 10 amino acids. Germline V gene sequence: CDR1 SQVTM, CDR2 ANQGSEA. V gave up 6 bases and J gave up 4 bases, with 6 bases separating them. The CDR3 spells CSVKTTEAFF. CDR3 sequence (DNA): TGCAGCGTGAAGACCACTGAAGCTTTCTTT.

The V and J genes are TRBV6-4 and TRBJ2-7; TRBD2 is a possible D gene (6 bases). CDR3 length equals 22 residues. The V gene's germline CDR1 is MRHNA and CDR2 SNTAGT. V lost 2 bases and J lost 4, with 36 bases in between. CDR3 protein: CASSDQPLPRGFRELRGYEQYF. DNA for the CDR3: TGTGCCAGCAGTGACCAACCTTTGCCCCGCGGGTTCCGGGAGTTACGGGGGTACGAGCAGTACTTC.

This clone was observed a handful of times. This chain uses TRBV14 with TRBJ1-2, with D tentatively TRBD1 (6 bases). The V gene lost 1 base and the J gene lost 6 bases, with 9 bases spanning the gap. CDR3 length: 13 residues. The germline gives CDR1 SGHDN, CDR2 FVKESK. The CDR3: CASSQAQGHGYTF. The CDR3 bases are TGTGCCAGCAGCCAAGCACAGGGCCATGGCTACACCTTC.

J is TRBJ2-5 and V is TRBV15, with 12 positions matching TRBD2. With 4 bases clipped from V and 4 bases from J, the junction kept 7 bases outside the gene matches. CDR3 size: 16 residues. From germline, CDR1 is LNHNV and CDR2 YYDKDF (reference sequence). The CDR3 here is CATSIHTGLAGETQYF. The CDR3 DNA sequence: TGTGCCACCAGCATTCATACGGGACTAGCGGGAGAGACCCAGTACTTC.

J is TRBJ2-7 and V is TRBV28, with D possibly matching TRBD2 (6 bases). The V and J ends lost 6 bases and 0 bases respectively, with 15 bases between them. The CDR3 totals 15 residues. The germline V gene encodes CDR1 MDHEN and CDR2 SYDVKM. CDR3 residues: CASRLQVDYSYEQYF. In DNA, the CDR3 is TGTGCCAGCAGACTACAGGTGGACTACTCCTACGAGCAGTACTTC.

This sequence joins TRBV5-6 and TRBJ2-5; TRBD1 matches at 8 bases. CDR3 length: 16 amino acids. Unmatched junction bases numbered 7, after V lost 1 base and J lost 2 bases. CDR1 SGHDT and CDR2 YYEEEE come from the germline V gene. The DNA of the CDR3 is TGTGCCAGCAGCTTGATGACAGGGGCCGAGCAAGAGACCCAGTACTTC. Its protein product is CASSLMTGAEQETQYF.

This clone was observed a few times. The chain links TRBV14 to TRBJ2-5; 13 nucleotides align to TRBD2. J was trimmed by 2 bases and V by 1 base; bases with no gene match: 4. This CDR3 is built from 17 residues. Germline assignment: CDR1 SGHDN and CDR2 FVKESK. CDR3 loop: CASSQGTSGRMQETQYF. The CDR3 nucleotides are TGTGCCAGCAGCCAAGGGACTAGCGGGAGAATGCAAGAGACCCAGTACTTC.

This chain's CDR3 is CASSPSGTSVYNEQFF. The DNA of the CDR3 is TGTGCCAGCAGCCCATCCGGGACTAGCGTCTACAATGAGCAGTTCTTC. The chain is built from TRBV9 and TRBJ2-1; 10 positions agree with TRBD2. V lost 4 bases, J lost 3 bases, and 7 bases stayed unmatched. The CDR3 has 16 residues. CDR1 and CDR2 from the germline V gene are SGDLS and YYNGEE. Full variable domain (outside the CDR3, taken from reference TRBV9 and TRBJ2-1): DSGVTQTPKHLITATGQRVTLRCSPRSGDLSVYWYQQSLDQGLQFLIQYYNGEERAKGNILERFSAQQFPDLHSELNLSSLELGDSALYFCASSPSGTSVYNEQFFGPGTRLTVL.

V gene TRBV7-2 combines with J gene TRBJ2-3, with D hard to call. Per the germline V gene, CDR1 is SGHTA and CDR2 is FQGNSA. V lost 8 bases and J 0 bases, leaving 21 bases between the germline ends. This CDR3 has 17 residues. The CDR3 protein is CASCTLSLPSSTDTQYF. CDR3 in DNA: TGTGCCAGCTGCACCTTGAGCCTTCCTTCTAGCACAGATACGCAGTATTTT.

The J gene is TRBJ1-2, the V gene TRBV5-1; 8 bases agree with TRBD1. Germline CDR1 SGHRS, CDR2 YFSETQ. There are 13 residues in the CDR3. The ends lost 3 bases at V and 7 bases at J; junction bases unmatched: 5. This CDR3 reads CASSSRGRVGYTF. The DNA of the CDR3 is TGCGCCAGCAGCTCCAGGGGGCGCGTTGGCTACACCTTC.

The CDR3, as DNA: TGTGCCAGCAGCTTAAGGACTCCGGGGCCTAGCACAGATACGCAGTATTTT. It yields the protein CASSLRTPGPSTDTQYF. The chain links TRBV7-3 to TRBJ2-3, with D perhaps matching TRBD1 or TRBD2 (5 bases each). The germline gives CDR1 SGHTA, CDR2 FQGTGA. V was shortened by 1 base and J by 0 bases, with 14 bases between the two germline ends. CDR3 size: 17 residues.